Given below is one T cell receptor (beta chain) in context. TCRdb reanalysed the 5' RACE reads using MiXCR and keeps one entry per CDR3 protein. The profile shows around 650,000 distinct CDR3 sequences, roughly 6.6% of them singletons. The source of the sample is a study of identical twins. The same sample was also used in a study of yellow fever vaccine responses in identical twins.

The specimen was PBMCs. The sequence was obtained from a woman younger than 30 in good health.

DNA for the CDR3: TGTGCCAGCAGTTTAGGGTCAGGGTTCACAGATACGCAGTATTTT. This codes for CASSLGSGFTDTQYF. The genes are TRBV12-3 or TRBV12-4 and TRBJ2-3, with D maybe TRBD1 (5 bases). V lost 1 base to trimming and J lost 2 bases, with 10 bases between them. The CDR3 has 15 amino acids.